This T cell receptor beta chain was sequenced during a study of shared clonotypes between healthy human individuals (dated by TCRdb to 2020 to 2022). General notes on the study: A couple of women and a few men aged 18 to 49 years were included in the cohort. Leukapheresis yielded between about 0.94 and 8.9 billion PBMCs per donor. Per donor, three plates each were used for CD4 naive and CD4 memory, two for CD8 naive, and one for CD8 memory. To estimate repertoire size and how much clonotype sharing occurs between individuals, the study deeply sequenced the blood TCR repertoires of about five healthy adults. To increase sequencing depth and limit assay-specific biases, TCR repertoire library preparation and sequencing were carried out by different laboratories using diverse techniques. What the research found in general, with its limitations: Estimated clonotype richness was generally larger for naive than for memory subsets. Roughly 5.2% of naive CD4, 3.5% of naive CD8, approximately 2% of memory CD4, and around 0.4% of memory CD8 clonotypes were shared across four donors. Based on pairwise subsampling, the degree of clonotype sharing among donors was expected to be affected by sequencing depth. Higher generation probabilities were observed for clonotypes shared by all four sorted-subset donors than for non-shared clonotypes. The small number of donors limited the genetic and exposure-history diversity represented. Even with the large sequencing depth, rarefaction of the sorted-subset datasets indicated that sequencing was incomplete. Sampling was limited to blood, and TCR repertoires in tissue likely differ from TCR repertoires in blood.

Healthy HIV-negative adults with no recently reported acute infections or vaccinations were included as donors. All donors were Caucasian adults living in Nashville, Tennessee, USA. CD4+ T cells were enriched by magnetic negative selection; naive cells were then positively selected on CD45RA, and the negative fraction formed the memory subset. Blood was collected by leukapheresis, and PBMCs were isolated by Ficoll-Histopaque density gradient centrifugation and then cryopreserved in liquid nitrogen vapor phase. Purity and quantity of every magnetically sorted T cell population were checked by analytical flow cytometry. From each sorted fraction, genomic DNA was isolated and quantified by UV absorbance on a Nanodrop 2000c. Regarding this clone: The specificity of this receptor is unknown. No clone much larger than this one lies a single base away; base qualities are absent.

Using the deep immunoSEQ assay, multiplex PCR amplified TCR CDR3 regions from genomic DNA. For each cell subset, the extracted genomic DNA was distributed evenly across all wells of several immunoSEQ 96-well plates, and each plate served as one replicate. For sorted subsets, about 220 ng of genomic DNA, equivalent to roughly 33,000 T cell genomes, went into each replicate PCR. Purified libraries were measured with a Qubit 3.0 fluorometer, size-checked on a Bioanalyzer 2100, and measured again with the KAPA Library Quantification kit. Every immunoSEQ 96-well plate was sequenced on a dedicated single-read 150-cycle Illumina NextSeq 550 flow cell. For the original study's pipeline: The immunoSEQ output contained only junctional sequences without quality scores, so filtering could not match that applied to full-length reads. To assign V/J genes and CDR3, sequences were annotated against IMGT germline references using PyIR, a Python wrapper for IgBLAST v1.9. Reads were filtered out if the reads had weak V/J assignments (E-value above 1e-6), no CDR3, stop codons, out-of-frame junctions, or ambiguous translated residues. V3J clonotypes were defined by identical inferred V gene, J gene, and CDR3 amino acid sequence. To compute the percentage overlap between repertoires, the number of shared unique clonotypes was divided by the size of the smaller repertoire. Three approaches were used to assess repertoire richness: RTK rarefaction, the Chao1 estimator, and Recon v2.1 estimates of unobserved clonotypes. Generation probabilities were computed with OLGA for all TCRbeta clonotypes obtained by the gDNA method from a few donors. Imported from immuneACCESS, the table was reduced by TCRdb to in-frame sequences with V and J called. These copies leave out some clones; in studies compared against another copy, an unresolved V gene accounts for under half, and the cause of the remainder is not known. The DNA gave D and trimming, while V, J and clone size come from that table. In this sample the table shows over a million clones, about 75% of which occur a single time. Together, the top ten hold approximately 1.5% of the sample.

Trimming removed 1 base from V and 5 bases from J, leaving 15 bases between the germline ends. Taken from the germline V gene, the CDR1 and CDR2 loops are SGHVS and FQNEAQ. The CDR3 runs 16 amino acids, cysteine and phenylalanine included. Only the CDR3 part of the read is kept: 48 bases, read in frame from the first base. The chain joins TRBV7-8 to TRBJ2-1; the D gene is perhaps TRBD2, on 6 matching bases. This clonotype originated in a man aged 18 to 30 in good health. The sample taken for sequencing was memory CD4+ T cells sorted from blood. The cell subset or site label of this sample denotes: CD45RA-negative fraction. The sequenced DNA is TGTGCCAGCAGCTTAGGGCTGGGAGGTGGGGACAATGAGCAGTTCTTC. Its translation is CASSLGLGGGDNEQFF.